One sample yielded the 13 T cell receptor beta chains listed below, sequenced in a study of OX40 agonist ivuxolimab in advanced cancers. The method was immunoSEQ multiplex PCR; TCRdb's version includes in-frame clones alone and lacks a portion of them. The data hold roughly 70,000 clones, with roughly 90% observed a single time. The source material was CD4+ or CD8+ T cells sorted from blood, sampled in a trial of the OX40 agonist ivuxolimab. The receptors were sampled from an adult with an advanced solid tumor such as melanoma, head and neck, liver or kidney cancer.

This clone occurred once. V usage is TRBV7-8 and J usage is TRBJ2-2; TRBD2 might be the D (6 bases). The ends were cut back, 1 base at V and 3 bases at J, with 6 bases in the middle. The CDR3 has 14 residues. Germline lookup yields CDR1 SGHVS and CDR2 FQNEAQ. The CDR3 loop is CASSLERDTGELFF. CDR3 bases: TGTGCCAGCAGCTTAGAGCGGGACACCGGGGAGCTGTTTTTT.

V gene TRBV2 combines with J gene TRBJ1-4, with TRBD1 matching 10 bases. The length of the CDR3 is 14 residues. Germline-derived CDR1 and CDR2 are SNHLY and FYNNEI. V lost 6 bases and J lost 7; bases outside the gene matches: 5. CDR3: CASRAGTGVEKLFF. CDR3 coding DNA: TGTGCCAGCAGGGCCGGGACAGGGGTTGAAAAACTGTTTTTT.

The CDR3 DNA reads as TGTGCCTGGAGGAAAAGGGACCACACAGATACGCAGTATTTT. The encoded protein is CAWRKRDHTDTQYF. This chain connects TRBV30 to TRBJ2-3; either TRBD1 or TRBD2 may supply D (5 bases each). The length of the CDR3 is 14 residues. Germline V lookup: CDR1 GTSNPN, CDR2 SVGIG (reference sequence). The ends were cut back, 3 bases at V and 2 bases at J, with 12 bases in the middle.

V is TRBV30 and J is TRBJ2-2, with D perhaps matching TRBD2 (5 bases). The CDR3 runs to 14 residues. The V end was cut by 0 bases, the J end by 7 bases, with 12 bases between. Germline CDR1 reads GTSNPN; CDR2 reads SVGIG (reference sequence). CDR3 sequence (DNA): TGTGCCTGGAGTGTAACGGGGTACGGCGGGGAGCTGTTTTTT. It yields the protein CAWSVTGYGGELFF.

J is TRBJ2-7 and V is TRBV4-1; no clear D gene. CDR3 length equals 15 residues. V lost 3 bases and J lost 0, with 12 bases in between. CDR1 is MGHRA and CDR2 is YSYEKL in the germline V gene. The CDR3 loop is CASSHGHTSSYEQYF. The CDR3 DNA is TGCGCCAGCAGCCATGGGCACACCAGCTCCTACGAGCAGTACTTC.

The chain couples TRBV9 to TRBJ1-4, with TRBD1 matching 8 bases. The CDR3 runs 15 residues. Trimming cost V 4 bases and J 5 bases; bases outside gene matches: 7. Germline CDR1 reads SGDLS; CDR2 reads YYNGEE. The CDR3 bases are TGTGCCAGCAGCTTTACAGGGGGACTAAATGAAAAACTGTTTTTT. Translation: CASSFTGGLNEKLFF.

V and J are TRBV7-2 and TRBJ2-4, with TRBD2 matching over 9 bases. Germline V gene data show CDR1 as SGHTA and CDR2 as FQGNSA. J was trimmed by 2 bases and V by 1 base; bases with no gene match: 9. The length of the CDR3 is 18 residues. This chain's CDR3 is CASSLDWTSVGSKNIQYF. CDR3 coding DNA: TGTGCCAGCAGCTTAGATTGGACTAGCGTTGGTTCCAAAAACATTCAGTACTTC.

The rearrangement joins TRBV15 to TRBJ2-1; maybe TRBD2 (5 bases). Trimming cost V 0 bases and J 4 bases, with 13 bases left between them. The CDR3 has 16 residues. Germline V CDR1 and CDR2: LNHNV, YYDKDF (reference sequence). The CDR3 sequence: CATSRDSFAGYNEQFF. In nucleotides, the CDR3 is TGTGCCACCAGCAGAGATTCGTTCGCGGGTTACAATGAGCAGTTCTTC.

The rearrangement uses TRBV5-1 and TRBJ2-1, with TRBD1 matching 7 bases. Germline V gene lookup returns CDR1 SGHRS and CDR2 YFSETQ. The ends lost 0 bases at V and 6 bases at J; junction bases unmatched: 3. This CDR3 is 14 amino acids long. CDR3 DNA sequence: TGCGCCAGCAGCTTGGAGGGGGCGCGCAATGAGCAGTTCTTC. Translated: CASSLEGARNEQFF.

This clone was recorded once. This sequence joins TRBV6-6 and TRBJ1-5, with TRBD1 identical over 7 bases. The germline V gene encodes CDR1 MNHNY and CDR2 SVGAGI (reference sequence). V was pared by 7 bases and J by 6 bases, with 6 bases of the junction left unmatched. The CDR3 loop spans 13 amino acids. The DNA of the CDR3 is TGTGCCAGCACTCAGGGGGAAGGTCAGCCCCAGCATTTT. Translating gives CASTQGEGQPQHF.

J is TRBJ2-2 and V is TRBV5-4, with 7 bases that match TRBD1. Trimming removed 4 bases from V and 5 bases from J; junction bases left unmatched: 14. Germline V lookup: CDR1 SGHNT, CDR2 YYREEE (reference sequence). The CDR3 covers 17 residues. The chain's CDR3 is CASSRTLQGRGTGELFF. CDR3 coding DNA: TGTGCCAGCAGCCGAACCTTACAGGGGCGAGGTACCGGGGAGCTGTTTTTT. Looking up the rest from reference TRBV5-4 and TRBJ2-2 gives the full variable domain: ETGVTQSPTHLIKTRGQQVTLRCSSQSGHNTVSWYQQALGQGPQFIFQYYREEENGRGNFPPRFSGLQFPNYSSELNVNALELDDSALYLCASSRTLQGRGTGELFFGEGSRLTVL.

Concerning this clone itself: The junction differs from germline at one of its ends, possibly a read error. This rearrangement joins TRBV5-6 to TRBJ1-2; D remains ambiguous. The CDR3 runs 11 residues. CDR1 is SGHDT, CDR2 YYEEEE, per germline. For the CDR3, the DNA is TGTGCCAGCAGCCAAACCGGCGGGCAGTCCTTC. Protein product: CASSQTGGQSF.

This clone was seen only once. The gene calls are TRBV28 and TRBJ1-6; maybe TRBD1 (6 bases). Germline CDR1 is MDHEN and CDR2 is SYDVKM. Trimming took off 5 bases at V and 10 bases at J, with 18 bases between the two ends. The CDR3 has 15 amino acids. The CDR3 bases are TGTGCCAGCAGTCCCCCGGGTTACAGGGACTCACCCCTCCACTTT. Translated: CASSPPGYRDSPLHF.